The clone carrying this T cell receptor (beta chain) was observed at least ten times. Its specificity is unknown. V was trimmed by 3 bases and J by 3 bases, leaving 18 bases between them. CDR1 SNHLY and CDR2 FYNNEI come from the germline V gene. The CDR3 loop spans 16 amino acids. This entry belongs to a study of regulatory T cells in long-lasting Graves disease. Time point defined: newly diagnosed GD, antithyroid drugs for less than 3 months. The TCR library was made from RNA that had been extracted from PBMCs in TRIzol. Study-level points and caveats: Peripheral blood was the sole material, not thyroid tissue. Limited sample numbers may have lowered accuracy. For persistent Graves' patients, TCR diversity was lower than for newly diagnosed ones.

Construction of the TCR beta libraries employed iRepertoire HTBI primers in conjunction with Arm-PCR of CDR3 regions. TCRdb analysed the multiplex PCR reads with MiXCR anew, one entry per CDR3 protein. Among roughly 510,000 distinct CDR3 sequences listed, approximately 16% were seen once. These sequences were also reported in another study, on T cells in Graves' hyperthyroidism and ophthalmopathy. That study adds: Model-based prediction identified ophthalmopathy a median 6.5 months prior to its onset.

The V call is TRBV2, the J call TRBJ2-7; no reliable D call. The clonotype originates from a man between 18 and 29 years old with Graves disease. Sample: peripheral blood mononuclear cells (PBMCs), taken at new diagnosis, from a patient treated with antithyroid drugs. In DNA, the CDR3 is TGTGCCAGCAGTGAGGCACGGGCCCCACCTCGCTACGAGCAGTACTTC. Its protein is CASSEARAPPRYEQYF.